In its sample, the clone carrying this T cell receptor (beta chain) was seen a few times. 5'RACE primed at constant segments yielded TCR alpha and TCR beta cDNA libraries bearing sample barcodes and UMIs. TCRdb independently ran MiXCR on the 5' RACE reads; one entry per CDR3 protein. The profile shows around 200,000 distinct CDR3 sequences, about 10% of them singletons. This sample stems from a study of T-cell memory formation after mild COVID-19. The germline CDR1 and CDR2 sequences are SGHAT and FQNNGV. This CDR3 has 16 amino acids. After removal of 2 bases from V and 1 base from J, the junction contained 5 bases not matched to a gene.

The source material was PBMCs or a T cell subset sorted from them (not recorded which). The chain joins TRBV11-2 to TRBJ2-4, with 7 positions matching TRBD1. This receptor was identified in a young man who had mild COVID-19 (a few samples of this study predate the infection). Cell type and time point are not known. The CDR3 region has the DNA TGTGCCAGCAGCTTACGACAGGGTACGGCCAAAAACATTCAGTACTTC. Its translation is CASSLRQGTAKNIQYF.